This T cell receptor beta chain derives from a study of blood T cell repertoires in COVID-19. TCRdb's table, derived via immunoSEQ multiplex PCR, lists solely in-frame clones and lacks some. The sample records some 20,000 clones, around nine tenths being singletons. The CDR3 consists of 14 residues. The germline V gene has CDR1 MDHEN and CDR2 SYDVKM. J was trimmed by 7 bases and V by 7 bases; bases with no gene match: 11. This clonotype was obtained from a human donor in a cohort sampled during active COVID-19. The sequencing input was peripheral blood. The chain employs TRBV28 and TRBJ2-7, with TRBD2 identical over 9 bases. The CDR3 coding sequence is TGTGCCAGCATCGTGCGGGAGGGCCTGGGGGAGCAGTACTTC. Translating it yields CASIVREGLGEQYF.